This record covers a single T cell receptor (beta chain). The data belong to a study of blood T cell repertoires in COVID-19. Germline trimming cut 5 bases from V and 4 bases from J; bases unmatched to any gene: 11. Per germline, CDR1 SGHKS and CDR2 YYEKEE (reference sequence). This CDR3 region has 15 residues. Per the study methods: Researchers report that nucleated cell counts were estimated from reference gene primer amplification. TCRdb's copy holds only in-frame clones and misses some; the assay was immunoSEQ multiplex PCR. The V and J calls and clone size were taken over from that table, and D and trimming were inferred from the DNA. The data show about 190,000 clones, roughly nine tenths seen once.

The V call is TRBV5-5, the J call TRBJ1-1, with 7 nucleotides matching TRBD1. This TCR was sampled from a man aged 35-49 years with acute or convalescent COVID-19. The sequencing sample was made of peripheral blood. CDR3 DNA: TGTGCCAGCAGTTGGAGACAGGGTAGTAGCACTGAAGCTTTCTTT. It translates to CASSWRQGSSTEAFF.